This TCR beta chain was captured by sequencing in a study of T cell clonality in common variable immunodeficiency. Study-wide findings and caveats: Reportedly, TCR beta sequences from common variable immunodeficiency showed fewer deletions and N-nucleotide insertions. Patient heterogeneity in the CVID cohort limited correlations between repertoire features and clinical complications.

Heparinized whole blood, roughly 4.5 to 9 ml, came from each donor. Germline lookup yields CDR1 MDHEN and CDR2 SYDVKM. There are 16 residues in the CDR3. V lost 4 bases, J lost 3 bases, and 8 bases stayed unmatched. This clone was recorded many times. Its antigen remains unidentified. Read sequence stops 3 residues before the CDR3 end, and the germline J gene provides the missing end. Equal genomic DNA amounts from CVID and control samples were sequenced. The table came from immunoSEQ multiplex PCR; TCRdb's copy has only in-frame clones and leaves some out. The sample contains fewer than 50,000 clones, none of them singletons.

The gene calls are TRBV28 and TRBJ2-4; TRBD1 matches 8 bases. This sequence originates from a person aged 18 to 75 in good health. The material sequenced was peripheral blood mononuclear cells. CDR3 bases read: TGTGCCAGCAGTTCGCAGGGGGCCATCAGCAAAAACATT. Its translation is CASSSQGAISKNI. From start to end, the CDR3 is CASSSQGAISKNIQYF.